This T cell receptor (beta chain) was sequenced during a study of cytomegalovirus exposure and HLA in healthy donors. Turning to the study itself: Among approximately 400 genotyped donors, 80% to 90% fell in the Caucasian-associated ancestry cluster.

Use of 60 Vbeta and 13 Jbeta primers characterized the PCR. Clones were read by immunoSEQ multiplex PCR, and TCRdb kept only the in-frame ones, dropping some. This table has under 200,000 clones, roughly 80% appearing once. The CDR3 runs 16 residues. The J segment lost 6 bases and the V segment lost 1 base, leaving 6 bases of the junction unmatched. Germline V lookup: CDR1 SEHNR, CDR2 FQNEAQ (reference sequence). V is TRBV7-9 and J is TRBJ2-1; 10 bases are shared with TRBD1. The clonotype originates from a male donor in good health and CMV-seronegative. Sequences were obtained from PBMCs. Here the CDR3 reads CASSLVGGQGFNEQFF. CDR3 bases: TGTGCCAGCAGCTTAGTGGGGGGACAGGGGTTCAATGAGCAGTTCTTC.